This T cell receptor (beta chain) is from a study of shared T cell receptors in the human thymus. Per the germline V gene, CDR1 is SEHNR and CDR2 is FQNEAQ (reference sequence). This CDR3 contains 16 residues. V was clipped by 5 bases and J by 2 bases; unmatched bases: 10. This table comes from immunoSEQ multiplex PCR, and its TCRdb copy is limited to in-frame clones, with some not included. The data show hundreds of thousands of clones, 70% to 90% seen once. This sample was shared with a second study, whose subject was human thymus T cells.

This chain links TRBV7-9 with TRBJ2-3, with TRBD2 matching over 7 bases. The sample was thymocytes. The source is a boy in the first two years of life with a congenital heart defect. CDR3 bases: TGTGCCAGCAGCCCTACCACTAGCGCCTCCACAGATACGCAGTATTTT. This encodes CASSPTTSASTDTQYF.